This section outlines one T cell receptor (beta chain) sequence together with its context. What it binds is unknown. This sample was taken from a study of OX40 agonist ivuxolimab in advanced cancers. Notes on the study in general: Certain nonresponders additionally had low normalized T-cell clonal expansion.

The repertoire was sequenced with immunoSEQ multiplex PCR; TCRdb's copy has only in-frame clones and lacks some. The sample has tens of thousands of clones, around 87% seen once. Germline CDR1 SGHDT, CDR2 YYEEEE. V gave up 7 bases and J gave up 2 bases, with 7 bases separating them. The CDR3 spans 11 residues. Patients had blood sampled at baseline and again on cycle 4 day 1 and cycle 7 day 1. The sequencing here drew on CD4+ or CD8+ T cells sorted from blood, taken in a trial of the OX40 agonist ivuxolimab. This chain uses TRBV5-6 with TRBJ2-7; D gene unclear. The sequence was collected from an adult with an advanced solid tumor such as melanoma, head and neck, liver or kidney cancer. The CDR3 reads CASARAYEQYF. In DNA form, the CDR3 reads TGTGCCAGCGCGCGTGCCTACGAGCAGTACTTC.